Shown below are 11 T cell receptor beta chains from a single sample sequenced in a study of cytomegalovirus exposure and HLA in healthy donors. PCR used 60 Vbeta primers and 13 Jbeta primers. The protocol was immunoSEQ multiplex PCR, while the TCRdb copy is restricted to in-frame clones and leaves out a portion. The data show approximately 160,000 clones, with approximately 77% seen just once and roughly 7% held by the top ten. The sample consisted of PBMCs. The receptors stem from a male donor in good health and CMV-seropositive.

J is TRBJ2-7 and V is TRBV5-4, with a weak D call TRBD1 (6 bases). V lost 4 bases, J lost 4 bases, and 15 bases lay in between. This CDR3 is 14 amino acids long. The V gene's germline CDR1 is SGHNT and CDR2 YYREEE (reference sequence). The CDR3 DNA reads TGTGCCAGCAGCAATCACAGGGTAGGGTACGAGCAGTACTTC. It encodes CASSNHRVGYEQYF.

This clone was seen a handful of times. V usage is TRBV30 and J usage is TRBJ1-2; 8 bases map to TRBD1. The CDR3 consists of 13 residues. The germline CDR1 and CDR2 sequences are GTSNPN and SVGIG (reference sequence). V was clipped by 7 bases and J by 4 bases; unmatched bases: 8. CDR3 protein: CAFYRGFGYGYTF. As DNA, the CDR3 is TGTGCCTTCTACAGGGGGTTTGGCTATGGCTACACCTTC.

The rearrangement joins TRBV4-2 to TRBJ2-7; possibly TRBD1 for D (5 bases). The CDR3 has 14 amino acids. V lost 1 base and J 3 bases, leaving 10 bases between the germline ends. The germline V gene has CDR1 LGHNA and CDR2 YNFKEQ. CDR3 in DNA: TGTGCCAGCAGCCAAGGACGACAGTTCTACGAGCAGTACTTC. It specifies CASSQGRQFYEQYF.

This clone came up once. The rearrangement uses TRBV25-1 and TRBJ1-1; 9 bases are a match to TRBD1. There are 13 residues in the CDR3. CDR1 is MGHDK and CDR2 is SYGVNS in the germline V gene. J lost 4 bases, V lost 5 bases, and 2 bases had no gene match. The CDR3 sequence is CASSKQGATEAFF. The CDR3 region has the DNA TGTGCCAGCAGTAAACAGGGGGCCACTGAAGCTTTCTTT.

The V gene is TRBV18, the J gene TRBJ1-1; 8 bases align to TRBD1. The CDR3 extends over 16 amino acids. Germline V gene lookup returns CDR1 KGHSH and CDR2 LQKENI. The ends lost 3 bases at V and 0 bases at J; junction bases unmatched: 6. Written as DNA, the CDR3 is TGTGCCAGCTCACCTAGGACAGGGACCATGAACACTGAAGCTTTCTTT. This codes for CASSPRTGTMNTEAFF.

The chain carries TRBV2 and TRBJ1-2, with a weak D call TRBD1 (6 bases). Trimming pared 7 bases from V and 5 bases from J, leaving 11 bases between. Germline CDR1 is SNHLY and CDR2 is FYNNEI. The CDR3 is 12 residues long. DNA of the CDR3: TGTGCCAGCACCCTACAGGGTTATGGCTACACCTTC. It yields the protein CASTLQGYGYTF.

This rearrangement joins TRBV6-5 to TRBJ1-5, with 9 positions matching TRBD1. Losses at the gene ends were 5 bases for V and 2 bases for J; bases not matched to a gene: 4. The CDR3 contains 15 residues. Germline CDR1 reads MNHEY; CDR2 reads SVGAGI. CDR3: CASSADRGGNQPQHF. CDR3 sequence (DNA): TGTGCCAGCAGTGCGGACAGGGGTGGCAATCAGCCCCAGCATTTT.

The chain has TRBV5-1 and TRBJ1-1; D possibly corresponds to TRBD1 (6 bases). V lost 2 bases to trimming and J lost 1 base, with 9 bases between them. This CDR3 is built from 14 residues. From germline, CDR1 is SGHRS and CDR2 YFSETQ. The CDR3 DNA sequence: TGCGCCAGCAGCTTCAGGGACACGAACACTGAAGCTTTCTTT. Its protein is CASSFRDTNTEAFF.

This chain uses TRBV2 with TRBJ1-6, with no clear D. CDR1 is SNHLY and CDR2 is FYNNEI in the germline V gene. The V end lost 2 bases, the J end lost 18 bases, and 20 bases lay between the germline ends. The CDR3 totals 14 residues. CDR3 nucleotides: TGTGCCAGCAGTGAAATAGAGACTGTTCTTTTGCCCCACTTT. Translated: CASSEIETVLLPHF.

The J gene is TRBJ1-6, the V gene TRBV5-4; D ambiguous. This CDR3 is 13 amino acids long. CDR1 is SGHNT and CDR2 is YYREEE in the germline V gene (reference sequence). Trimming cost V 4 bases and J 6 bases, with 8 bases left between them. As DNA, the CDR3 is TGTGCCAGCAGCCCTACCCTTAATTCACCCCTCCACTTT. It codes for CASSPTLNSPLHF.

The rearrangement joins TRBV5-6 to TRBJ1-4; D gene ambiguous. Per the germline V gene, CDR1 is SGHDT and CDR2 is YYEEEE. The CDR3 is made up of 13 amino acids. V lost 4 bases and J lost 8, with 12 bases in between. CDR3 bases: TGTGCCAGCAGCCGTGAGGCACGGGAAAAACTGTTTTTT. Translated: CASSREAREKLFF. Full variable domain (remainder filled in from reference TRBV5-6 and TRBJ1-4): DAGVTQSPTHLIKTRGQQVTLRCSPKSGHDTVSWYQQALGQGPQFIFQYYEEEERQRGNFPDRFSGHQFPNYSSELNVNALLLGDSALYLCASSREAREKLFFGSGTQLSVL.